These 27 T cell receptor beta chains came from one sample sequenced in a study of T cells expressing NK-cell markers. No DNA is given; TCRdb re-called the 5' RACE reads and lists each CDR3 protein once. In total, the table holds 200,000 to 300,000 distinct CDR3 sequences. Sequencing input: blood T cells: a sorted CD56 or NKG2C T cell subset, CD4+ or CD8+ T cells, or bulk PBMC T cells (not recorded which). These TCRs come from a man aged 18 to 29 in good health.

This chain joins TRBV30 and TRBJ2-4; the TCRdb call, TRBD2, lacks DNA for checking. Germline CDR1 is GTSNPN and CDR2 is SVGIG (reference sequence). This CDR3 is built from 15 residues. CDR3 protein: CAWSVLSGSGGIQYF.

V usage is TRBV9 and J usage is TRBJ1-1; TCRdb's D gene call, TRBD1, goes unchecked for lack of DNA. The CDR3 totals 14 residues. CDR1 SGDLS and CDR2 YYNGEE come from the germline V gene. This chain's CDR3 is CASSADRVGTEAFF.

The rearrangement uses TRBV7-8 and TRBJ2-2; without DNA, the TCRdb call of TRBD1 cannot be checked. Germline CDR1 is SGHVS and CDR2 is FQNEAQ. The CDR3 totals 16 residues. The CDR3 loop reads CASRSPSGLNTGELFF.

The chain combines TRBV7-3 with TRBJ2-7; the D call of TRBD1 rests on TCRdb alone, since no DNA is present to check it. Germline CDR1 is SGHTA and CDR2 is FQGTGA. This CDR3 has 16 amino acids. The CDR3 reads CASSVTGLGVSYEQYF.

CDR3 protein: CASSLPGGRDREDNGYTF. The chain recombines TRBV11-2 with TRBJ1-2; there is no DNA to check the TCRdb D call of TRBD1. Germline V gene sequence: CDR1 SGHAT, CDR2 FQNNGV. This CDR3 spans 18 amino acids.

This chain links TRBV12-3 or TRBV12-4 with TRBJ2-3. This CDR3 is built from 14 residues. The CDR3 sequence is CASSLVVASDTQYF.

V is TRBV18 and J is TRBJ2-5; TCRdb's D call of TRBD1 is untestable without DNA. The V gene's germline CDR1 is KGHSH and CDR2 LQKENI. This CDR3 has 15 residues. Here the CDR3 reads CASSPKASRGETQYF.

The chain uses TRBV29-1 and TRBJ1-6. CDR1 SQVTM and CDR2 ANQGSEA come from the germline V gene. This CDR3 has 13 residues. CDR3 region: CSVSYDYNSPLHF.

This rearrangement joins TRBV20-1 to TRBJ1-2; lacking DNA, the TRBD1 call made by TCRdb goes unchecked. CDR3 length equals 11 residues. Per germline, CDR1 DFQATT and CDR2 SNEGSKA (reference sequence). The CDR3 loop reads CSADDPGGYTF.

The rearrangement links TRBV4-1 to TRBJ2-2; TCRdb names TRBD1, which stays unverified in the absence of DNA. This CDR3 region has 17 residues. The germline gives CDR1 MGHRA, CDR2 YSYEKL. The CDR3 here is CASSHRRGQGDTGELFF.

The J gene is TRBJ2-3, the V gene TRBV7-9; no DNA is available, so the TRBD2 call from TCRdb remains unchecked. The CDR3 has 12 amino acids. In germline, CDR1 is SEHNR, CDR2 FQNEAQ (reference sequence). This CDR3 reads CASSYTSGGQYF.

The J gene is TRBJ1-2, the V gene TRBV7-9. This CDR3 has 17 amino acids. CDR1 and CDR2 (germline): SEHNR, FQNEAQ (reference sequence). The CDR3 sequence is CASSQTAAARLNYGYTF.

CDR3 in amino acids: CASSLSTGSSYNEQFF. J is TRBJ2-1 and V is TRBV4-2. CDR1 is LGHNA and CDR2 is YNFKEQ in the germline V gene. This CDR3 region has 16 residues.

V and J are TRBV5-1 and TRBJ2-3; lacking DNA, the TRBD2 call made by TCRdb goes unchecked. CDR1 and CDR2 from the germline V gene are SGHRS and YFSETQ. The CDR3 consists of 16 residues. The chain's CDR3 is CASSSLAGVGTDTQYF. The full variable domain, its missing parts supplied by reference TRBV5-1 and TRBJ2-3, is KAGVTQTPRYLIKTRGQQVTLSCSPISGHRSVSWYQQTPGQGLQFLFEYFSETQRNKGNFPGRFSGRQFSNSRSEMNVSTLELGDSALYLCASSSLAGVGTDTQYFGPGTRLTVL.

The V gene is TRBV19, the J gene TRBJ2-1; the D gene TCRdb calls, TRBD2, cannot be checked with no DNA. The CDR3 is 20 amino acids. Germline V lookup: CDR1 LNHDA, CDR2 SQIVND (reference sequence). CDR3 loop: CASSIATSGGLISSYNEQFF.

The CDR3 loop reads CASRTGHPYGYTF. The J gene is TRBJ1-2, the V gene TRBV12-3 or TRBV12-4; TCRdb outputs TRBD1, but without DNA this stays unchecked. This CDR3 is 13 amino acids long.

The chain joins TRBV7-2 to TRBJ2-1; TCRdb's D call of TRBD2 is untestable without DNA. The CDR3 has 17 residues. Per germline, CDR1 SGHTA and CDR2 FQGNSA. The CDR3 region is CASSLVGTRSGGNEQFF.

This chain uses TRBV5-4 with TRBJ2-1; there is no DNA to check the TCRdb D call of TRBD1. The CDR3 runs 15 residues. Germline values: CDR1 SGHNT, CDR2 YYREEE (reference sequence). This chain's CDR3 is CASSLRGSGGNEQFF.

This sequence joins TRBV18 and TRBJ1-5. Germline CDR1 KGHSH, CDR2 LQKENI. This CDR3 contains 13 residues. The chain's CDR3 is CASSRDLDQPQHF.

The chain has TRBV10-3 and TRBJ2-2; TCRdb lists TRBD2, though no DNA is available to test this call. The CDR3 totals 11 residues. Germline-derived CDR1 and CDR2 are ENHRY and SYGVKD. The CDR3 sequence: CAIALTGELFF.

The rearrangement uses TRBV12-3 or TRBV12-4 and TRBJ1-2. The CDR3 has 15 residues. CDR3: CASSLVYGRRDGYTF.

The CDR3 reads CASSLRDRDMKRLFF. This rearrangement joins TRBV5-1 to TRBJ1-4; the D gene TCRdb calls, TRBD1, cannot be checked with no DNA. In germline, CDR1 is SGHRS, CDR2 YFSETQ. The CDR3 extends over 15 amino acids.

J is TRBJ2-7 and V is TRBV30; TCRdb proposes TRBD1, but this gene call is untestable without DNA. The CDR3 contains 14 residues. Germline CDR1 GTSNPN, CDR2 SVGIG (reference sequence). CDR3 loop: CAWSPGRLSYEQYF.

The chain combines TRBV12-3 or TRBV12-4 with TRBJ2-7; checking the TCRdb D call of TRBD1 is not possible without DNA. The CDR3 loop spans 15 amino acids. The CDR3 reads CASSLEQGLVYEQYF.

J is TRBJ2-3 and V is TRBV5-6; TCRdb selects TRBD1, and the lack of DNA leaves this call unchecked. The CDR3 is made up of 14 amino acids. The germline gives CDR1 SGHDT, CDR2 YYEEEE. CDR3 loop: CASSLRGREDTQYF.

The chain recombines TRBV29-1 with TRBJ2-1. The germline V gene has CDR1 SQVTM and CDR2 ANQGSEA. This CDR3 is 14 amino acids long. The CDR3 sequence: CSVAWIQRNNEQFF.

The chain couples TRBV30 to TRBJ1-3. The germline gives CDR1 GTSNPN, CDR2 SVGIG (reference sequence). This CDR3 has 16 residues. This CDR3 reads CAWSTYLWGAGNTIYF.